The rows below give T cell receptor beta chains drawn from one sample of a study of cytotoxic CD8 clonotypes in ibrutinib-treated CLL. TCRdb keeps only in-frame clones here, not all; method: immunoSEQ multiplex PCR. The sample carries around 92,000 clones, roughly 80% recorded once. The material sequenced was PBMCs, taken after 24 months of ibrutinib treatment. The receptors come from a human donor with chronic lymphocytic leukemia. Each CDR3 is given with its conserved first and last residue. D genes are given only for firm matches. Some rows mark clone size as missing; the rest say once, few, many or name a class of expanded clone.

v_call	d_call	j_call	clone_size	cdr3_nt	cdr3_aa
TRBV28	TRBD2	TRBJ2-1	.	TGTGCCAGCAGTTTCGGCCTTTGGCTAGCGGGAGATTCCTACAATGAGCAGTTCTTC	CASSFGLWLAGDSYNEQFF
TRBV19	TRBD2	TRBJ2-6	few	TGTGCCAGTAGTAGAGTGGCGGGGACTAGCGGGATCTCTGGGGCCAACGTCCTGACTTTC	CASSRVAGTSGISGANVLTF
TRBV7-9	.	TRBJ2-6	few	TGTGCCAGCAGCTTACCGGGCGCTGGGGCCAACGTCCTGACTTTC	CASSLPGAGANVLTF
TRBV23-1	TRBD1	TRBJ2-2	.	TGCGCCAGCAGTCGAGACGACAGGGGCCCCACCGGGGAGCTGTTTTTT	CASSRDDRGPTGELFF
TRBV18	.	TRBJ2-2	.	TGTGCCAGCTCACCACAGGTAGCGGAGGGCACCGGGGAGCTGTTTTTT	CASSPQVAEGTGELFF
TRBV6-1	.	TRBJ2-7	few	TGTGCCAGCATACTACAGGCTATCGGGGCGAGGGAGCAGTACTTC	CASILQAIGAREQYF
TRBV27	.	TRBJ2-7	few	TGTGCCAGCAGTCCCTTCCCACAGGGCACCTACGAGCAGTACTTC	CASSPFPQGTYEQYF
TRBV19	TRBD2	TRBJ2-3	.	TGTGCCAGTAGTTCCGGGCATTTGGCGGGAGTTACAGATACGCAGTATTTT	CASSSGHLAGVTDTQYF
TRBV20-1	.	TRBJ2-7	few	TGCAGTGCTAGGAAGGATGAGCAGTACTTC	CSARKDEQYF
TRBV28	TRBD1	TRBJ2-1	once	TGTGCCAGCAGATTCAGGGGGTCCTACAATGAGCAGTTCTTC	CASRFRGSYNEQFF
TRBV13	TRBD1	TRBJ2-5	.	TGTGCCAGCAGCTCGACAGGGGAGGAGACCCAGTACTTC	CASSSTGEETQYF
TRBV27	.	TRBJ1-1	.	TGTGCCAGCAGTTATTTTCAGGGCTTGAACACTGAAGCTTTCTTT	CASSYFQGLNTEAFF
TRBV28	.	TRBJ2-7	.	TGTGCCAGCAGCCGGGGGGCAATTTACGAGCAGTACTTC	CASSRGAIYEQYF
TRBV4-2	TRBD2	TRBJ2-1	.	TGTGCCAGCAGCCTGGCCCGACTAGCGGGGGGGAGGGAGCAGTTCTTC	CASSLARLAGGREQFF
TRBV2	.	TRBJ2-2	.	TGTGCCAGCAGTCTTCACACCGGGGAGCTGTTTTTT	CASSLHTGELFF
TRBV11-3	.	TRBJ2-3	few	TGTGCCAGCAGCTTAGATGGTCAGAGCACAGATACGCAGTATTTT	CASSLDGQSTDTQYF
TRBV7-7	.	TRBJ2-1	.	TGTGCCAGCAGTCTCGGCAATGAGCAGTTCTTC	CASSLGNEQFF
TRBV5-1	.	TRBJ1-2	.	TGCGCCAGCAGCTTGGACGGTACCACCTACACCTTC	CASSLDGTTYTF
TRBV4-1	TRBD1	TRBJ1-2	.	TGCGCCAGCAGCCAAGAGAGGGGACAGGGGACTGGTGGCTACACCTTC	CASSQERGQGTGGYTF
TRBV28	TRBD2	TRBJ2-3	.	TGTGCCAGCAGTTTCCCACTAGCGGGGAACCCAAGCACAGATACGCAGTATTTT	CASSFPLAGNPSTDTQYF
TRBV10-2	.	TRBJ2-3	.	TGCGCCAGCAGTGCCGGGGGTTTGAATACGCAGTATTTT	CASSAGGLNTQYF
TRBV10-3	TRBD1	TRBJ1-1	.	TGTGCCATCAGTGAGATAACAGGGGGCGCTGCTGAAGCTTTCTTT	CAISEITGGAAEAFF
TRBV5-1	.	TRBJ2-5	.	TGCGCCAGCAGCTTAGTCAGGGGTTCAGAGACCCAGTACTTC	CASSLVRGSETQYF
TRBV5-6	.	TRBJ1-5	.	TGTGCCAGCAGCTTGATGGGGAACAATCAGCCCCAGCATTTT	CASSLMGNNQPQHF
TRBV5-1	.	TRBJ1-1	.	TGCGCCAGCAGCTCCGGACAGTACACTGAAGCTTTCTTT	CASSSGQYTEAFF
TRBV6-1	TRBD1	TRBJ2-7	.	TGTGCCAGCAGGCCCGGGACAGCGGCCTACGAGCAGTACTTC	CASRPGTAAYEQYF